The next 12 T cell receptor beta chains were all read from a single sample in a study of blood T cell repertoires in COVID-19. TCRdb's copy holds only in-frame clones and misses some; the assay was immunoSEQ multiplex PCR. The repertoire holds approximately 210,000 clones, with 65% to 90% as singletons. The sequencing sample was made of PBMCs or T cells enriched from blood (not recorded which). Source of these receptors: a man aged 35 to 55 who had recovered from COVID-19.

The rearrangement joins TRBV30 to TRBJ1-2; no definite D call. Trimming removed 0 bases at V and 9 bases at J, with 8 bases between. This CDR3 contains 11 residues. The germline V gene has CDR1 GTSNPN and CDR2 SVGIG (reference sequence). CDR3 DNA sequence: TGTGCCTGGAGTGTAAATCGTCGCTACACCTTC. It codes for CAWSVNRRYTF.

V and J are TRBV6-5 and TRBJ2-5, with TRBD1 matching 7 bases. CDR3 length: 15 amino acids. Germline V lookup: CDR1 MNHEY, CDR2 SVGAGI. With 6 bases clipped from V and 1 base from J, the junction kept 8 bases outside the gene matches. The CDR3 nucleotides read TGTGCCAGCAGACTGGAAGGGGGCGGCCAAGAGACCCAGTACTTC. Amino acids: CASRLEGGGQETQYF.

The chain has TRBV6-5 and TRBJ2-3; possibly TRBD1 for D (6 bases). The CDR3 has 15 amino acids. The germline V gene has CDR1 MNHEY and CDR2 SVGAGI. Trimming took 6 bases from V and 0 from J, leaving 13 bases between them. The CDR3: CASRSQGFSTDTQYF. The CDR3 bases are TGTGCCAGCAGGTCCCAGGGGTTTAGCACAGATACGCAGTATTTT.

CDR3 region: CASSSTGPSYGYTF. CDR3 nucleotide sequence: TGTGCCAGCAGTTCGACAGGCCCTTCCTATGGCTACACCTTC. The chain has TRBV6-5 and TRBJ1-2, with D tentatively TRBD1 (6 bases). V dropped 4 bases and J dropped 4 bases, with 13 bases sitting between them. CDR1 MNHEY and CDR2 SVGAGI come from the germline V gene. CDR3 length: 14 residues.

The chain combines TRBV12-3 or TRBV12-4 with TRBJ1-2; a weak D match, TRBD1 (6 bases). The CDR3 runs to 13 residues. Trimming cost V 6 bases and J 8 bases, with 16 bases left between them. CDR3 coding DNA: TGTGCCAGCAGCCAACAGGGTTTGGAAGGCTACACCTTC. It yields the protein CASSQQGLEGYTF.

The chain joins TRBV2 to TRBJ2-5; 9 bases agree with TRBD1. Germline V gene sequence: CDR1 SNHLY, CDR2 FYNNEI. V lost 8 bases, J lost 5 bases, and 6 bases stayed unmatched. This CDR3 region has 13 residues. CDR3 DNA: TGTGCCAGCGGGGACAGGGTCGGGGAGACCCAGTACTTC. This codes for CASGDRVGETQYF.

The gene calls are TRBV2 and TRBJ2-5; TRBD1 matches at 8 bases. The CDR3 is made up of 15 amino acids. Unmatched junction bases numbered 12, after V lost 7 bases and J lost 5 bases. Germline CDR1 is SNHLY and CDR2 is FYNNEI. CDR3 sequence: CASKGDRRDGETQYF. Here the CDR3 DNA reads TGTGCCAGCAAAGGGGACAGGAGGGATGGGGAGACCCAGTACTTC.

V usage is TRBV11-3 and J usage is TRBJ2-5, with 12 bases that match TRBD2. CDR1 is SGHNT, CDR2 YENEEA, per germline. V shed 5 bases and J 5 bases; nucleotides not matched to a gene: 6. The CDR3 runs 15 residues. The CDR3 sequence is CASSELAGGGETQYF. The CDR3 DNA follows: TGTGCCAGCAGCGAACTAGCGGGAGGCGGTGAGACCCAGTACTTC.

The chain is built from TRBV6-4 and TRBJ2-1, with 8 bases fitting TRBD1. Germline V gives CDR1 MRHNA, CDR2 SNTAGT. Germline trimming cut 3 bases from V and 6 bases from J; bases unmatched to any gene: 7. CDR3 length: 15 residues. CDR3 amino acids: CASSDGLTGGNEQFF. CDR3 nucleotides: TGTGCCAGCAGTGATGGGCTTACAGGGGGCAATGAGCAGTTCTTC.

The sample holds one count of this clone. The V and J genes are TRBV24-1 and TRBJ2-1; D unclear. Trimming pared 7 bases from V and 0 bases from J, leaving 12 bases between. This CDR3 is 15 amino acids long. Germline CDR1 KGHDR, CDR2 SFDVKD. CDR3 sequence reads: CATSQASSSYNEQFF. CDR3 sequence (DNA): TGTGCCACCAGCCAGGCCTCCAGCTCCTACAATGAGCAGTTCTTC.

This rearrangement joins TRBV7-2 to TRBJ1-1, with a tentative D call TRBD1 (6 bases). CDR1 is SGHTA, CDR2 FQGNSA, per germline. V shed 5 bases and J shed 1 base, with 11 bases lying between them. The CDR3 has 14 residues. CDR3 sequence: CASSPPGQNTEAFF. DNA of the CDR3: TGTGCCAGCAGCCCACCGGGACAGAACACTGAAGCTTTCTTT.

The CDR3 protein is CARSGQVTGEYEQYF. Written as DNA, the CDR3 is TGTGCCAGAAGTGGGCAGGTGACAGGGGAATACGAGCAGTACTTC. This rearrangement joins TRBV5-3 to TRBJ2-7, with TRBD1 identical over 8 bases. TRBV5-3 is placed among ORFs of uncertain function. There are 15 residues in the CDR3. The trim removed 5 bases at V and 4 bases at J, leaving 11 bases unmatched.